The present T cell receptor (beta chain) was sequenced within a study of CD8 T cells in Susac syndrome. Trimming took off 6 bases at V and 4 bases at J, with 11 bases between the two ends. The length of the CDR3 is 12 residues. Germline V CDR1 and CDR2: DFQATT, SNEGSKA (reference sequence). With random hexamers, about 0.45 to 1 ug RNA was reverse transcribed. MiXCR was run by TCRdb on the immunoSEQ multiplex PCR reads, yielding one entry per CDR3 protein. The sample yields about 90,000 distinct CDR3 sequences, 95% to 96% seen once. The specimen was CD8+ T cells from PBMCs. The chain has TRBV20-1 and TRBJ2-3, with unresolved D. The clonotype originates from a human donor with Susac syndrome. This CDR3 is CSARKSPDTQYF. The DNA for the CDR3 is TGCAGTGCGAGAAAGTCTCCAGATACGCAGTATTTT.